The subject of this entry is one TCR beta chain. Assay used: immunoSEQ multiplex PCR; TCRdb lists only in-frame clones, some missing. The table includes about 99,000 clones, nearly 90% detected once. This entry belongs to a study of T cell responses to AZD1222 COVID-19 vaccine. This CDR3 comprises 16 residues. V was trimmed by 0 bases and J by 0 bases, leaving 9 bases between them. Germline lookup yields CDR1 SQVTM and CDR2 ANQGSEA. The receptor's source is an adult in good health. The genes are TRBV29-1 and TRBJ2-6; no clear D. The sequenced sample was peripheral blood, obtained on day 0 of AZD1222 vaccination. The CDR3: CSVEDPLSSGANVLTF. The CDR3 DNA is TGCAGCGTTGAAGATCCGCTGAGCTCTGGGGCCAACGTCCTGACTTTC. The full variable domain, with the rest looked up from reference TRBV29-1 and TRBJ2-6, is SAVISQKPSRDICQRGTSLTIQCQVDSQVTMMFWYRQQPGQSLTLIATANQGSEATYESGFVIDKFPISRPNLTFSTLTVSNMSPEDSSIYLCSVEDPLSSGANVLTFGAGSRLTVL.